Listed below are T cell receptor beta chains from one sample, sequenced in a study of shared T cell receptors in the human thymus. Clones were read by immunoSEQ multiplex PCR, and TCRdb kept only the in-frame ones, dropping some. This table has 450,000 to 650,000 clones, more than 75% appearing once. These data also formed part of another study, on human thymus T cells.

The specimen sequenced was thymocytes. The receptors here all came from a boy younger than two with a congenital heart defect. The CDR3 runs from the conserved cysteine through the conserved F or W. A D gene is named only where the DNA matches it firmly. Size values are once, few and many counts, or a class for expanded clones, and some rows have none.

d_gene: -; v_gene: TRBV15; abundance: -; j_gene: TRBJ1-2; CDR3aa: CATSRDSSQDSYGYTF; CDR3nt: TGTGCCACCAGCAGAGATTCAAGTCAGGACAGCTATGGCTACACCTTC
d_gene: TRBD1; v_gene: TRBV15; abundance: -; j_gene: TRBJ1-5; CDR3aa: CATSTYLTGGFNQPQHF; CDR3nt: TGTGCCACCAGCACCTACCTCACAGGGGGGTTCAATCAGCCCCAGCATTTT
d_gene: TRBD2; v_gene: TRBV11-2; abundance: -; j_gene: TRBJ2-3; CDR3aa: CASSLVPGFLAGPDTQYF; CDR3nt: TGTGCCAGCAGCTTAGTGCCCGGGTTTCTAGCGGGACCCGATACGCAGTATTTT
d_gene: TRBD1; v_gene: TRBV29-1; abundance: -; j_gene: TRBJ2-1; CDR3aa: CSVQGETYNEQFF; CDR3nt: TGCAGCGTCCAGGGGGAAACCTACAATGAGCAGTTCTTC
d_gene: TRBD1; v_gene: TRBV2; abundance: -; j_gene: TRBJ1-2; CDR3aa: CGVFGGSGQRINYGYTF; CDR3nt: TGTGGTGTATTTGGAGGTTCGGGACAGAGAATTAACTATGGCTACACCTTC
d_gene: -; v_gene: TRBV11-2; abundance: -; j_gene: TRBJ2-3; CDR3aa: CASSSRGSLQVTDTQYF; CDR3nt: TGTGCCAGCAGCTCACGGGGTAGCTTGCAGGTCACAGATACGCAGTATTTT
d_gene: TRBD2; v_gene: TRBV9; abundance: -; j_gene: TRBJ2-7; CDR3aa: CASSETSGAPDEQYF; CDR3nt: TGTGCCAGCAGTGAAACTAGCGGGGCTCCTGACGAGCAGTACTTC
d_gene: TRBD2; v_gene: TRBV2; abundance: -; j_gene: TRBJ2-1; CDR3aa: CASRTIGLAPGGNEQFF; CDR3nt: TGTGCCAGCAGGACCATCGGGCTGGCTCCGGGGGGGAATGAGCAGTTCTTC
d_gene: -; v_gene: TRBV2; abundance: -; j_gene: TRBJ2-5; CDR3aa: CARLNQETQYF; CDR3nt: TGTGCCAGACTAAACCAAGAGACCCAGTACTTC
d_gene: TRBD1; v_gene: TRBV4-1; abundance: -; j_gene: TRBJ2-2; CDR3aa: CASSCIGGSDRGKNTGELFF; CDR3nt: TGCGCCAGCAGCTGCATTGGGGGTTCCGACAGGGGAAAGAACACCGGGGAGCTGTTTTTT
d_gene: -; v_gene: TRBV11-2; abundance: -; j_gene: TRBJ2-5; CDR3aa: CASSLDVGETQYF; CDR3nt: TGTGCCAGCAGCTTAGATGTCGGGGAGACCCAGTACTTC
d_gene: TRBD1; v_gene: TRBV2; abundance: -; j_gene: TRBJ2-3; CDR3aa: CASIRQGTTDTQYF; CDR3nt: TGTGCCAGCATCCGACAGGGGACCACAGATACGCAGTATTTT
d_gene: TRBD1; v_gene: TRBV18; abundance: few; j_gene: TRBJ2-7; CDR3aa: CASSPEGARPYEQYF; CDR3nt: TGTGCCAGCTCACCAGAGGGGGCGCGTCCCTACGAGCAGTACTTC
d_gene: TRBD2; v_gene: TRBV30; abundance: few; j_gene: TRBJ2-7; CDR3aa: CAWSVTSGRGRGEQYF; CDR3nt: TGTGCCTGGAGTGTAACTAGCGGGAGGGGTAGGGGCGAGCAGTACTTC
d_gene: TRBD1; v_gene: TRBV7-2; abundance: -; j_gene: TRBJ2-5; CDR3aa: CASSLHRGRLETQYF; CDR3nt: TGTGCCAGCAGCTTGCACAGGGGGCGCCTGGAGACCCAGTACTTC
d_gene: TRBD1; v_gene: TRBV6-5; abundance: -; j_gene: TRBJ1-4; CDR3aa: CASRGTGNEKLFF; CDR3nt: TGTGCCAGTAGGGGGACAGGGAATGAAAAACTGTTTTTT
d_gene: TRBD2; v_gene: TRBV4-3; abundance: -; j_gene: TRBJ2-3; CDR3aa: CASSPGGTSGFADTQYF; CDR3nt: TGCGCCAGCAGCCCCGGAGGAACTAGCGGGTTTGCAGATACGCAGTATTTT
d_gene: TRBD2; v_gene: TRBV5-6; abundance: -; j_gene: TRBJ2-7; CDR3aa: CASSLRQDGTSGLYEQYF; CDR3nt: TGTGCCAGCAGCTTGCGGCAGGATGGGACTAGCGGACTCTACGAGCAGTACTTC
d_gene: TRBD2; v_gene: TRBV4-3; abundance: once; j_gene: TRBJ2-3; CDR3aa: CASSQDLRAGETDTQYF; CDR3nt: TGCGCCAGCAGCCAAGATTTACGAGCGGGAGAGACAGATACGCAGTATTTT
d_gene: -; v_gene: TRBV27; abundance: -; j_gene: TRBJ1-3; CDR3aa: CASSPLTGNTIYF; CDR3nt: TGTGCCAGCAGTCCCCTAACCGGAAACACCATATATTTT
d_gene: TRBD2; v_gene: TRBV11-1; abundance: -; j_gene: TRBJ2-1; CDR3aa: CASRKGGLAGRDEQFF; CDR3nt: TGTGCCAGCAGGAAGGGGGGGCTAGCGGGGAGGGATGAGCAGTTCTTC
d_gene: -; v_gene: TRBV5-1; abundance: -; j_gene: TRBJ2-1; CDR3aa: CASSPTLAGGEQFF; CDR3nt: TGCGCCAGCAGCCCTACACTAGCAGGGGGTGAGCAGTTCTTC
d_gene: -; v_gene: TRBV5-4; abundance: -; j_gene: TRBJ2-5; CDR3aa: CASSFGGTLETQYF; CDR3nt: TGTGCCAGCAGCTTTGGCGGGACGCTAGAGACCCAGTACTTC
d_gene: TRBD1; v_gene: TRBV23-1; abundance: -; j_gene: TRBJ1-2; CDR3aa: CASSQRRQGRVDYGYTF; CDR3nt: TGCGCCAGCAGTCAACGGAGACAGGGAAGAGTGGACTATGGCTACACCTTC
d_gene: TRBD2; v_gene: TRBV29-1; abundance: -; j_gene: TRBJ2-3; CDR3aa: CSVEEREAGEVGGGTDTQYF; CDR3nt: TGCAGCGTTGAAGAAAGGGAAGCGGGAGAGGTCGGTGGGGGCACAGATACGCAGTATTTT
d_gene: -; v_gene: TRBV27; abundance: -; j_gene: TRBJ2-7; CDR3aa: CASSFTGAYEQYF; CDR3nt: TGTGCCAGCAGTTTCACCGGGGCCTACGAGCAGTACTTC
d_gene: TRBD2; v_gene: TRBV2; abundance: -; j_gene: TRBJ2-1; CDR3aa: CAISTSGAHNEQFF; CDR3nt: TGTGCCATTTCGACTAGCGGGGCCCACAATGAGCAGTTCTTC
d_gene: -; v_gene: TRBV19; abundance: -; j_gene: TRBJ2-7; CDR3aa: CASSIVGGLLLNPTYEQYF; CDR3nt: TGTGCCAGTAGTATAGTTGGAGGACTCTTACTGAATCCCACCTACGAGCAGTACTTC
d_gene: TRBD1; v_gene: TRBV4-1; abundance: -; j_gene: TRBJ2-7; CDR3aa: CASSQVNSQGDLSYEQYF; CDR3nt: TGCGCCAGCAGCCAAGTCAACTCACAGGGGGATTTATCCTACGAGCAGTACTTC
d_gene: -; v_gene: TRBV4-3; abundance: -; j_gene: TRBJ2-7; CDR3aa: CASSPRLEEGGQAREQYF; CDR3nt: TGCGCCAGCAGCCCCCGCCTGGAGGAGGGAGGCCAAGCGAGGGAGCAGTACTTC
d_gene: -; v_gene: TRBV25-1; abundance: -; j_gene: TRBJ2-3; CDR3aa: CASSAPSSAFGTDTQYF; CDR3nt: TGTGCCAGCAGTGCCCCCTCTAGCGCATTCGGGACAGATACGCAGTATTTT
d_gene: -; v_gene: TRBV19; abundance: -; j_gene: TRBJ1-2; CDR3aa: CATDGQGQTDYGYTF; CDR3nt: TGTGCCACCGATGGGCAAGGGCAGACAGACTATGGCTACACCTTC
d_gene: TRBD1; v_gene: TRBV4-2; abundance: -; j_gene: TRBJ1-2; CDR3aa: CASSQGRLGTGPLSGLRDGYTF; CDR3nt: TGTGCCAGCAGCCAGGGGCGGCTGGGGACAGGGCCCTTATCTGGTCTCCGTGACGGCTACACCTTC
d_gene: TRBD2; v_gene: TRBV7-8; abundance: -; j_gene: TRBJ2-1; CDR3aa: CASSSGAGLANNEQFF; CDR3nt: TGTGCCAGCAGCTCCGGGGCGGGACTAGCAAACAATGAGCAGTTCTTC
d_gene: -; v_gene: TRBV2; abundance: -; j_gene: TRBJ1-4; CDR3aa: CASSEEGQGGEKLFF; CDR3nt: TGTGCCAGCAGTGAAGAAGGGCAGGGTGGAGAAAAACTGTTTTTT
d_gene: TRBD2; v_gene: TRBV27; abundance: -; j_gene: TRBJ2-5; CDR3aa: CASSKGLGGETQYF; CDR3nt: TGTGCCAGCAGTAAGGGACTAGGGGGGGAGACCCAGTACTTC
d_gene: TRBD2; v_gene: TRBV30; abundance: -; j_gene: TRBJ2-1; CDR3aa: CAWSVRGRARFGQFF; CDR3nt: TGTGCCTGGAGTGTACGCGGGAGGGCCCGTTTTGGGCAGTTCTTC
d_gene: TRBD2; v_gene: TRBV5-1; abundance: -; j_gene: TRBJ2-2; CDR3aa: CASSLGRELSPGLAENTGELFF; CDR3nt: TGCGCCAGCAGCTTGGGCAGGGAACTCTCACCGGGACTAGCGGAGAACACCGGGGAGCTGTTTTTT
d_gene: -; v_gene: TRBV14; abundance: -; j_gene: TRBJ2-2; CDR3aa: CASSPQVKNTGELFF; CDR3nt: TGTGCCAGCAGCCCTCAGGTCAAAAACACCGGGGAGCTGTTTTTT
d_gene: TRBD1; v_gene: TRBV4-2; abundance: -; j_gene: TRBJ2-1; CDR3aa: CASSKPGQGCNEQFF; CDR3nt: TGTGCCAGCAGTAAACCGGGACAGGGATGTAATGAGCAGTTCTTC
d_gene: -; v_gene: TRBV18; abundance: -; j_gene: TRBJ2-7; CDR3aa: CASSPPGSSYEQYF; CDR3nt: TGTGCCAGCTCACCTCCGGGGAGCTCCTACGAGCAGTACTTC
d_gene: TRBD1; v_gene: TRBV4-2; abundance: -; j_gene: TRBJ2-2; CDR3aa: CASRTTAQGANTGELFF; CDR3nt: TGTGCCAGCAGAACAACGGCACAGGGGGCGAACACCGGGGAGCTGTTTTTT
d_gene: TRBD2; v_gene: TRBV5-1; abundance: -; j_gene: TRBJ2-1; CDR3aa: CASSPRTSGRAPYNEQFF; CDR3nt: TGCGCCAGCAGCCCCCGGACTAGCGGGAGGGCCCCCTACAATGAGCAGTTCTTC
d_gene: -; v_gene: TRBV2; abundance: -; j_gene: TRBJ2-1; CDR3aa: CASSVGGHLYNEQFF; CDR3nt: TGTGCCAGCAGTGTGGGCGGGCACCTTTACAATGAGCAGTTCTTC
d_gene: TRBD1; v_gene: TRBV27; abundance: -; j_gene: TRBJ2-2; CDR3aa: CASSDGQGGNTGELFF; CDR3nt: TGTGCCAGCAGTGATGGACAGGGAGGAAACACCGGGGAGCTGTTTTTT
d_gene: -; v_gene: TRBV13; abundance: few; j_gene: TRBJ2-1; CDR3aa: CASIQFLAGNEQFF; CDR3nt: TGTGCCAGCATCCAGTTTCTAGCTGGCAATGAGCAGTTCTTC
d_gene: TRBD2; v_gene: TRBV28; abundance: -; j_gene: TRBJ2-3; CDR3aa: CASSPRTSADTQYF; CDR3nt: TGTGCCAGCAGTCCACGGACTAGCGCAGATACGCAGTATTTT
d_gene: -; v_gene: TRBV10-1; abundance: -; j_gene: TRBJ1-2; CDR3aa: CASSEGQNYGYTF; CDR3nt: TGCGCCAGCAGCGAAGGACAGAACTATGGCTACACCTTC
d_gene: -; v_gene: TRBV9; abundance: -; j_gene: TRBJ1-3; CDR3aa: CASSVGAAGNTIYF; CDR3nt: TGTGCCAGCAGCGTAGGGGCAGCTGGAAACACCATATATTTT